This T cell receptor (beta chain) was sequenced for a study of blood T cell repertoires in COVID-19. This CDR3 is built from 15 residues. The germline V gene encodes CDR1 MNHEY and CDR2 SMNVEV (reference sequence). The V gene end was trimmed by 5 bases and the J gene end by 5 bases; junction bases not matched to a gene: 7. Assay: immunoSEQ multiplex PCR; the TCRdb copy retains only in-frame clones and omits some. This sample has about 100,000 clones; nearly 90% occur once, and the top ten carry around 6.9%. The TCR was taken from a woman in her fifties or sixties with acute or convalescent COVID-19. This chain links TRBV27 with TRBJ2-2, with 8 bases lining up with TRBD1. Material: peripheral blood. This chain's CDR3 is CASSLYRQGTGELFF. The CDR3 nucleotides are TGTGCCAGCAGTCTCTACCGACAGGGGACCGGGGAGCTGTTTTTT.